The clone carrying this T cell receptor (beta chain) has a single count. The source of the sample is a study of T cell responses to AZD1222 COVID-19 vaccine. V lost 2 bases to trimming and J lost 5 bases, with 4 bases between them. The germline CDR1 and CDR2 sequences are SGHRS and YFSETQ. This CDR3 is built from 11 residues. Generated by immunoSEQ multiplex PCR, the TCRdb table keeps only in-frame clones and is missing some. The repertoire includes 160,000 or so clones, about 88% of them detected once, and around 5.5% sits in the top ten. The genes are TRBV5-1 and TRBJ2-5; D is unclear. The sample consisted of peripheral blood, taken on day 0 of AZD1222 vaccination. The receptor was derived from an adult in good health. The CDR3 sequence is CASSFSETQYF. As DNA, the CDR3 is TGCGCCAGCAGCTTCTCGGAGACCCAGTACTTC.